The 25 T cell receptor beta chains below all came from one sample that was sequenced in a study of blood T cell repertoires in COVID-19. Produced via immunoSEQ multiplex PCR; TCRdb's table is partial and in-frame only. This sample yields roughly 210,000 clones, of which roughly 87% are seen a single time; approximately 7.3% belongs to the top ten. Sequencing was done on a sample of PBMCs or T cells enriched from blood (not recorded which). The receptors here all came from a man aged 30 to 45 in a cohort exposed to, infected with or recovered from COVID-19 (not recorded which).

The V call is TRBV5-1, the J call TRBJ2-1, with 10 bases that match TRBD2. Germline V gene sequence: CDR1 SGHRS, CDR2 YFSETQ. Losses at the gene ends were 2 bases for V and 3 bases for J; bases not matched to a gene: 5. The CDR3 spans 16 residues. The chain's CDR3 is CASSFSASGSYNEQFF. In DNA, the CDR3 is TGCGCCAGCAGCTTCTCGGCTAGCGGGAGCTACAATGAGCAGTTCTTC. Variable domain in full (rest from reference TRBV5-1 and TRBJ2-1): KAGVTQTPRYLIKTRGQQVTLSCSPISGHRSVSWYQQTPGQGLQFLFEYFSETQRNKGNFPGRFSGRQFSNSRSEMNVSTLELGDSALYLCASSFSASGSYNEQFFGPGTRLTVL.

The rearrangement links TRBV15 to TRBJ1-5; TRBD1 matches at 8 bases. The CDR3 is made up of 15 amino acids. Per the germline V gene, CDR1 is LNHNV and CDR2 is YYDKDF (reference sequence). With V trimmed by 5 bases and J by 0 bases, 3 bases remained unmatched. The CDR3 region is CATSETGASNQPQHF. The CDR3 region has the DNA TGTGCCACCAGCGAGACAGGGGCTAGCAATCAGCCCCAGCATTTT.

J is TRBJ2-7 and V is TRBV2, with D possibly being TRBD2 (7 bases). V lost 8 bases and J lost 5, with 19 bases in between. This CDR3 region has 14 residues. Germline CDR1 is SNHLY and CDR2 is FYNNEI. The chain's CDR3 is CASAVNRGAHEQYF. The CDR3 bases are TGTGCCAGCGCAGTAAACCGGGGGGCCCACGAGCAGTACTTC. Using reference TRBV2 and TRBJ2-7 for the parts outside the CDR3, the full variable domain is EPEVTQTPSHQVTQMGQEVILRCVPISNHLYFYWYRQILGQKVEFLVSFYNNEISEKSEIFDDQFSVERPDGSNFTLKIRSTKLEDSAMYFCASAVNRGAHEQYFGPGTRLTVT.

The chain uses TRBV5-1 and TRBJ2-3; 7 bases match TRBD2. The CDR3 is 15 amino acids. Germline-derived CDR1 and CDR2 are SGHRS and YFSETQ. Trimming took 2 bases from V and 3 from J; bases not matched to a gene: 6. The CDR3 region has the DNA TGCGCCAGCAGCTTCCTAGCGGACCGAACAGATACGCAGTATTTT. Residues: CASSFLADRTDTQYF.

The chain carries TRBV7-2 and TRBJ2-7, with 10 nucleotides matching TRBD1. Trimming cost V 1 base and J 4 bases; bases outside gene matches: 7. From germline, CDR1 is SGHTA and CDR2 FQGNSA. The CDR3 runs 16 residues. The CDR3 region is CASSLGQGQGRYEQYF. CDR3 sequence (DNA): TGTGCCAGCAGCTTAGGACAGGGACAGGGGCGGTACGAGCAGTACTTC.

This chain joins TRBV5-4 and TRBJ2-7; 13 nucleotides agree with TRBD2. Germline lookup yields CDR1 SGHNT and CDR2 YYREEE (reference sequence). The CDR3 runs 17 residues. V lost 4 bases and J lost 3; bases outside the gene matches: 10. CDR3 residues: CASSTGTSGARIYEQYF. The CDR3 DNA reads TGTGCCAGCAGCACCGGGACTAGCGGGGCGCGCATCTACGAGCAGTACTTC.

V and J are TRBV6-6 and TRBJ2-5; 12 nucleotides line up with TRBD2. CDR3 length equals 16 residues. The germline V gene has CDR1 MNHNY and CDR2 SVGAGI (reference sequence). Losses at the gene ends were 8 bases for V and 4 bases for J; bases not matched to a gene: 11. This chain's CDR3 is CASQASGRARGETQYF. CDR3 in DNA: TGTGCCAGCCAGGCTAGCGGGAGGGCCCGGGGAGAGACCCAGTACTTC.

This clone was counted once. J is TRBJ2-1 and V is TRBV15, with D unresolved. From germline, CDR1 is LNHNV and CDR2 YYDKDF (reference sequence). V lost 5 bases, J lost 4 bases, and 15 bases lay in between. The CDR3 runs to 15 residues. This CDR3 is CATSVQKSDYNEQFF. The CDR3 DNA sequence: TGTGCCACCAGCGTCCAGAAATCCGATTACAATGAGCAGTTCTTC. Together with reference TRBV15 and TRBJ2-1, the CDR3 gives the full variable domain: DAMVIQNPRYQVTQFGKPVTLSCSQTLNHNVMYWYQQKSSQAPKLLFHYYDKDFNNEADTPDNFQSRRPNTSFCFLDIRSPGLGDTAMYLCATSVQKSDYNEQFFGPGTRLTVL.

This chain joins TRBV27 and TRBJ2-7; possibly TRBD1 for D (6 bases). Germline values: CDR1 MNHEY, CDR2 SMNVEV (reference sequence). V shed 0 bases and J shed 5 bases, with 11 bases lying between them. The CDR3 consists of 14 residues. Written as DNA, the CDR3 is TGTGCCAGCAGTTTATCGGGACAACTCCACGAGCAGTACTTC. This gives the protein CASSLSGQLHEQYF.

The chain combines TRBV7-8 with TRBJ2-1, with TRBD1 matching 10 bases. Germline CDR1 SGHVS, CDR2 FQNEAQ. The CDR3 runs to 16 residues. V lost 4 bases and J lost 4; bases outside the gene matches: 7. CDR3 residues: CASSWTGQGNYNEQFF. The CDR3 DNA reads TGTGCCAGCAGCTGGACGGGACAGGGGAATTACAATGAGCAGTTCTTC.

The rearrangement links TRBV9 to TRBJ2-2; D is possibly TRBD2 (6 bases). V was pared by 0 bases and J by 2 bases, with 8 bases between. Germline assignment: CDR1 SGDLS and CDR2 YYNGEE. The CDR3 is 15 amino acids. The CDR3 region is CASSVAAGNTGELFF. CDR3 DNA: TGTGCCAGCAGCGTAGCTGCGGGAAACACCGGGGAGCTGTTTTTT.

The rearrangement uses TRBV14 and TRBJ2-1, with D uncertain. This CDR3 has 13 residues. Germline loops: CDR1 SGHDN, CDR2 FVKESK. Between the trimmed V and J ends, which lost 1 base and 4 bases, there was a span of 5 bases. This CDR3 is CASSQVLYNEQFF. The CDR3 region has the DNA TGTGCCAGCAGCCAAGTACTTTACAATGAGCAGTTCTTC.

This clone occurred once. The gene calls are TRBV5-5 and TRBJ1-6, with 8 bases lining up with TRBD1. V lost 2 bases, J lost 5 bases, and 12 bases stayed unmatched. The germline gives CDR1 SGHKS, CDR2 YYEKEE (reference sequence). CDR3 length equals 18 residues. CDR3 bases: TGTGCCAGCAGCTTCGGGCAGGGGGCAAGGAGGGATAATTCACCCCTCCACTTT. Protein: CASSFGQGARRDNSPLHF.

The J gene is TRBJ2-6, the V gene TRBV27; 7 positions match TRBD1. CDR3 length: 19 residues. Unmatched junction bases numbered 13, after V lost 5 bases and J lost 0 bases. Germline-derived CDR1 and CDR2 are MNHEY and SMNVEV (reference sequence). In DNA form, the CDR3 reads TGTGCCAGCAGTCCCCCGGACAGGAATCCCTTCTCTGGGGCCAACGTCCTGACTTTC. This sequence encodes CASSPPDRNPFSGANVLTF.

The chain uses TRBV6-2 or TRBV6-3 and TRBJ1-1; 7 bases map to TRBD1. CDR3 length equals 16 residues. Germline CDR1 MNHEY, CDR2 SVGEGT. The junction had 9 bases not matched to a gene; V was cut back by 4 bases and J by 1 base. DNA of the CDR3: TGTGCCAGCAGTTTCCCTAGGGGGCTTGGGAACACTGAAGCTTTCTTT. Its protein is CASSFPRGLGNTEAFF.

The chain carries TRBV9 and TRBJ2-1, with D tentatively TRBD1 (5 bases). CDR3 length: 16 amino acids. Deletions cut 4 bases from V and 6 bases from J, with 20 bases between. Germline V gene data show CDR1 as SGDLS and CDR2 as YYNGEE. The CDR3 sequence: CASSPRIGQGSNEQFF. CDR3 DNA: TGTGCCAGCAGCCCTCGGATTGGACAAGGAAGCAATGAGCAGTTCTTC.

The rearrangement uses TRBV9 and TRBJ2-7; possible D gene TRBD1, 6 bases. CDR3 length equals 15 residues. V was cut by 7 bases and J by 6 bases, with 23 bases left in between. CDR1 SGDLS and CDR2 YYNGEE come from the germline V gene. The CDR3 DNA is TGTGCCAGCGGATCCGGGACACTCCAACCGGGCGAGCAGTACTTC. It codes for CASGSGTLQPGEQYF.

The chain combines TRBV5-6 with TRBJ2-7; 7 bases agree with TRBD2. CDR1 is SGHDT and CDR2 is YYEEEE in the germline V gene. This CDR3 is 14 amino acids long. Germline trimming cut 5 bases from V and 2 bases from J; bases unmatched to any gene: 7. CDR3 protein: CASRPVGRAYEQYF. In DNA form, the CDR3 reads TGTGCCAGCAGACCGGTGGGGAGGGCCTACGAGCAGTACTTC. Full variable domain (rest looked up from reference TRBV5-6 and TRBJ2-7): DAGVTQSPTHLIKTRGQQVTLRCSPKSGHDTVSWYQQALGQGPQFIFQYYEEEERQRGNFPDRFSGHQFPNYSSELNVNALLLGDSALYLCASRPVGRAYEQYFGPGTRLTVT.

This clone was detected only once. This CDR3 reads CASSRRTGGFNEKLFF. As DNA, the CDR3 is TGTGCCAGCAGCCGTCGGACAGGGGGTTTCAATGAAAAACTGTTTTTT. The chain uses TRBV7-8 and TRBJ1-4; 10 bases are shared with TRBD1. The CDR3 contains 16 residues. J was trimmed by 5 bases and V by 5 bases; bases with no gene match: 8. Per germline, CDR1 SGHVS and CDR2 FQNEAQ.

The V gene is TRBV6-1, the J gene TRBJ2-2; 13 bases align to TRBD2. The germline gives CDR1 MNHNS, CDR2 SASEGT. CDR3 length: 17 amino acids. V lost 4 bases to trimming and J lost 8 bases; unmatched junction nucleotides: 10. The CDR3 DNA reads TGTGCCAGCAGTGCCCGGGGACTAGCGGGGTCCCGGGGGGAGCTGTTTTTT. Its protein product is CASSARGLAGSRGELFF.

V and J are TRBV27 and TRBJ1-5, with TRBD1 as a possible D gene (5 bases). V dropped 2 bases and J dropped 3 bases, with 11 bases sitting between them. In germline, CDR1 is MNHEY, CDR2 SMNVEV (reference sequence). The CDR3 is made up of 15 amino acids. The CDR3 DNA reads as TGTGCCAGCAGTTTAAGCAGGGAGGCCAATCAGCCCCAGCATTTT. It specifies CASSLSREANQPQHF.

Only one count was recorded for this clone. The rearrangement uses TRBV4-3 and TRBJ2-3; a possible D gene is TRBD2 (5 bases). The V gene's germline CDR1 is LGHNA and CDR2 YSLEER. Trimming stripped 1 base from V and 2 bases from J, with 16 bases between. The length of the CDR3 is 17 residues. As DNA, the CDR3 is TGCGCCAGCAGCCAAGTCCCCGGGGTGGGTAACACAGATACGCAGTATTTT. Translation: CASSQVPGVGNTDTQYF.

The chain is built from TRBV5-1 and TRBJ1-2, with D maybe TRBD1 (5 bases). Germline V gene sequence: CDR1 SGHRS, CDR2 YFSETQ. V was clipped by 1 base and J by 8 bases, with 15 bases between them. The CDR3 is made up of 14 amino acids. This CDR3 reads CASSLTTSQGGYTF. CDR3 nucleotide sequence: TGCGCCAGCAGCTTGACGACTTCTCAGGGAGGCTACACCTTC. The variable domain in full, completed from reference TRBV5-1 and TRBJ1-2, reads KAGVTQTPRYLIKTRGQQVTLSCSPISGHRSVSWYQQTPGQGLQFLFEYFSETQRNKGNFPGRFSGRQFSNSRSEMNVSTLELGDSALYLCASSLTTSQGGYTFGSGTRLTVV.

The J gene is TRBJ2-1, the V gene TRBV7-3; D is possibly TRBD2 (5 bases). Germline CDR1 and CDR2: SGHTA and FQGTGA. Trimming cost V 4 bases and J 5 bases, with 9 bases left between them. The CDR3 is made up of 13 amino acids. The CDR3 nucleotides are TGTGCCAGCAGCTCGAGCGGTAACAATGAGCAGTTCTTC. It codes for CASSSSGNNEQFF.

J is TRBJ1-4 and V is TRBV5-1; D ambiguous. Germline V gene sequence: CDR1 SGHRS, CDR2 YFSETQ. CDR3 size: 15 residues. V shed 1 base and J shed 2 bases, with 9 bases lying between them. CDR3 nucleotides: TGCGCCAGCAGCTTGAATTTCGCGACTAATGAAAAACTGTTTTTT. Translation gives CASSLNFATNEKLFF.